These 14 T cell receptor beta chains originate from one sample sequenced in a study of T cell responses to AZD1222 COVID-19 vaccine. Clones were read by immunoSEQ multiplex PCR, and TCRdb kept only the in-frame ones, dropping some. The data hold 90,000 to 120,000 clones, with just over 90% observed a single time. The specimen was peripheral blood, collected 28 days after the second AZD1222 dose. The receptors here all came from an adult who received the AZD1222 COVID-19 vaccine.

The chain carries TRBV2 and TRBJ2-7, with TRBD2 identical over 8 bases. The germline CDR1 and CDR2 sequences are SNHLY and FYNNEI. V trimming: 3 bases; J trimming: 2 bases; junction bases outside the gene matches: 0. This CDR3 is built from 13 residues. The DNA for the CDR3 is TGTGCCAGCAGTGAGGGACTAGCCTACGAGCAGTACTTC. It codes for CASSEGLAYEQYF.

The genes are TRBV10-3 and TRBJ1-3, with a weak D call TRBD1 (6 bases). Deletions cut 2 bases from V and 1 base from J, with 12 bases between. There are 16 residues in the CDR3. Germline CDR1 is ENHRY and CDR2 is SYGVKD. CDR3 nucleotide sequence: TGTGCCATCAGTGAGAGGGGGACGGATTCTGGAAACACCATATATTTT. Translation: CAISERGTDSGNTIYF.

The chain combines TRBV15 with TRBJ2-7, with TRBD2 matching over 11 bases. The length of the CDR3 is 16 residues. CDR1 LNHNV and CDR2 YYDKDF come from the germline V gene (reference sequence). Trimming at V came to 0 bases and at J to 7 bases, leaving 8 bases not matched to a gene. DNA for the CDR3: TGTGCCACCAGCAGAGAGTGGCTAGCGGGAGGTTGGGAGCAGTACTTC. As protein: CATSREWLAGGWEQYF.

This chain uses TRBV5-4 with TRBJ1-1; D call uncertain. Trimming shortened V by 0 bases and J by 0 bases, and 15 bases separated the two germline ends. Looked up from germline, CDR1 is SGHNT and CDR2 is YYREEE (reference sequence). There are 17 residues in the CDR3. This CDR3 is CASSLDGPQFLNTEAFF. CDR3 in DNA: TGTGCCAGCAGCTTGGACGGTCCCCAGTTTCTGAACACTGAAGCTTTCTTT.

V and J are TRBV12-3 or TRBV12-4 and TRBJ2-7, with 7 bases identical to TRBD1. V lost 7 bases and J lost 3; bases outside the gene matches: 6. This CDR3 spans 13 amino acids. CDR3 nucleotides: TGTGCCAGCACCTTACAGGGGTTCTACGAGCAGTACTTC. Translating it yields CASTLQGFYEQYF.

This chain links TRBV18 with TRBJ2-5; tentatively, D is TRBD1 (8 bases). CDR3 size: 16 residues. Between the trimmed V and J ends, which lost 3 bases and 4 bases, there was a span of 18 bases. In germline, CDR1 is KGHSH, CDR2 LQKENI. The CDR3 loop reads CASSPYGQGGGETQYF. The CDR3 nucleotides are TGTGCCAGCTCACCCTATGGACAGGGCGGGGGAGAGACCCAGTACTTC.

This chain links TRBV18 with TRBJ2-1; 7 bases line up with TRBD2. Trimming cost V 1 base and J 5 bases; bases outside gene matches: 2. Germline-derived CDR1 and CDR2 are KGHSH and LQKENI. This CDR3 has 14 residues. In DNA form, the CDR3 reads TGTGCCAGCTCACCACGCGCGGGAGACAATGAGCAGTTCTTC. Protein product: CASSPRAGDNEQFF.

This clone has just one count. The V gene is TRBV18, the J gene TRBJ2-4, with 12 bases that match TRBD2. V lost 3 bases, J lost 1 base, and 4 bases stayed unmatched. CDR3 length equals 17 residues. Looked up from germline, CDR1 is KGHSH and CDR2 is LQKENI. CDR3 sequence (DNA): TGTGCCAGCTCACCGACTAGCGGGAGATCGGCCAAAAACATTCAGTACTTC. Translated, it gives CASSPTSGRSAKNIQYF.

This clone was seen once. The chain employs TRBV6-8 and TRBJ2-5; possible D gene TRBD2, 5 bases. Germline CDR1 is MNHGY and CDR2 is SAAAGT. Trimming removed 6 bases at V and 2 bases at J, with 16 bases between. The CDR3 sequence is 15 residues long. In DNA form, the CDR3 reads TGTGCCAGCAGCCCAGGACGGGGAGCACAAGAGACCCAGTACTTC. Its protein is CASSPGRGAQETQYF.

The V and J genes are TRBV30 and TRBJ1-1; D is perhaps TRBD1 (5 bases). Trimming removed 0 bases at V and 11 bases at J, with 10 bases between. Germline V gives CDR1 GTSNPN, CDR2 SVGIG (reference sequence). This CDR3 has 11 amino acids. In nucleotides, the CDR3 is TGTGCCTGGAGTGTAACCGGGACGGCTTTCTTT. Translating gives CAWSVTGTAFF.

The V gene is TRBV12-3 or TRBV12-4, the J gene TRBJ1-2; D is ambiguous. The CDR3 is made up of 12 amino acids. Trimming left V 3 bases short and J 10 bases short, with 12 bases between. The CDR3 DNA sequence: TGTGCCAGCAGTTTCTCCCAGGCGGCCTACACCTTC. Protein: CASSFSQAAYTF.

The J gene is TRBJ2-3, the V gene TRBV11-2; TRBD2 aligns across 15 bases. The germline V gene has CDR1 SGHAT and CDR2 FQNNGV. The CDR3 length is 15 residues. The V gene end was trimmed by 5 bases and the J gene end by 6 bases; junction bases not matched to a gene: 3. The CDR3 loop is CASSRTSGGVDTQYF. Written as DNA, the CDR3 is TGTGCCAGCAGCAGGACTAGCGGGGGGGTTGATACGCAGTATTTT.

The gene calls are TRBV19 and TRBJ1-6, with 8 bases matching TRBD1. The CDR3 totals 15 residues. CDR1 and CDR2 (germline): LNHDA, SQIVND (reference sequence). V dropped 1 base and J dropped 7; count of bases not matched to a gene: 3. CDR3 sequence (DNA): TGTGCCAGTAGTATAGGTACAGGGGGAAATTCACCCCTCCACTTT. It translates to CASSIGTGGNSPLHF.

The chain employs TRBV7-8 and TRBJ2-1; D unresolved. Trimming pared 4 bases from V and 4 bases from J, leaving 8 bases between. The V gene's germline CDR1 is SGHVS and CDR2 FQNEAQ. This CDR3 comprises 13 residues. The DNA for the CDR3 is TGTGCCAGCAGCTCCGAGAGTTACAATGAGCAGTTCTTC. Protein product: CASSSESYNEQFF. The complete variable domain, with remaining parts taken from reference TRBV7-8 and TRBJ2-1, reads GAGVSQSPRYKVAKRGQDVALRCDPISGHVSLFWYQQALGQGPEFLTYFQNEAQLDKSGLPSDRFFAERPEGSVSTLKIQRTQQEDSAVYLCASSSESYNEQFFGPGTRLTVL.